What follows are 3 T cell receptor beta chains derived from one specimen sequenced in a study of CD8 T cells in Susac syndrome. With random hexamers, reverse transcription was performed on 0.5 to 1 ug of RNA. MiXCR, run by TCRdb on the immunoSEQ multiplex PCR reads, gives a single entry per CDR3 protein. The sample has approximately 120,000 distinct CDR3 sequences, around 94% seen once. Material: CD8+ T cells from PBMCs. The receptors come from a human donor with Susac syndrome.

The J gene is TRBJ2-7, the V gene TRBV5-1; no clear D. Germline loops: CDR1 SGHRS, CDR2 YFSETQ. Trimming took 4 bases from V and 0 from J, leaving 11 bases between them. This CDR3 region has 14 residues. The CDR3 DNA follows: TGCGCCAGCAGCCCCTCAGGTAGCTCCTACGAGCAGTACTTC. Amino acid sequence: CASSPSGSSYEQYF.

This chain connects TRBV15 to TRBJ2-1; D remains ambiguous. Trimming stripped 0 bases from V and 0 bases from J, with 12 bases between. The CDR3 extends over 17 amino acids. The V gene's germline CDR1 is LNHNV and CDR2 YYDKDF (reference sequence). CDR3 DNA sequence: TGTGCCACCAGCAGAGATGTCAGCAAAAGCTCCTACAATGAGCAGTTCTTC. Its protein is CATSRDVSKSSYNEQFF.

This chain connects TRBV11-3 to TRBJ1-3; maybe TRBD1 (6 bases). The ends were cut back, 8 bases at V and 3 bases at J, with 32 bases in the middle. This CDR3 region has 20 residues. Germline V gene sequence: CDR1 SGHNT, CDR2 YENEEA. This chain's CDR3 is CASPRPIIVRGLLVGNTIYF. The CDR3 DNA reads TGTGCCAGCCCAAGGCCCATCATCGTAAGGGGGTTGCTGGTTGGAAACACCATATATTTT.